This TCR beta chain was profiled in a study of blood T cell repertoires in COVID-19. This clone showed up just a few times. Original processing notes: Estimation of nucleated cell counts relied on the amplification of reference gene primers. Using immunoSEQ multiplex PCR, the repertoire was profiled, and TCRdb retains in-frame clones only, with some absent. That table supplies the V and J calls and clone size; D and trimming were determined from the DNA. This table has hundreds of thousands of clones, about 89% appearing once. Participants reported their clinical history, and cohort assignment relied on those reports. The CDR3 runs 14 residues. The J segment lost 8 bases and the V segment lost 1 base, leaving 6 bases of the junction unmatched. The germline CDR1 and CDR2 sequences are SGHNT and YYREEE (reference sequence).

The clonotype comes from a woman aged 40 to 50 who had recovered from COVID-19. Material: PBMCs or T cells enriched from blood (not recorded which). The V gene is TRBV5-4, the J gene TRBJ2-1; 7 bases fit TRBD2. CDR3 DNA sequence: TGTGCCAGCAGCTTGCAAGGACTAGACTATGAGCAGTTCTTC. This gives the protein CASSLQGLDYEQFF.